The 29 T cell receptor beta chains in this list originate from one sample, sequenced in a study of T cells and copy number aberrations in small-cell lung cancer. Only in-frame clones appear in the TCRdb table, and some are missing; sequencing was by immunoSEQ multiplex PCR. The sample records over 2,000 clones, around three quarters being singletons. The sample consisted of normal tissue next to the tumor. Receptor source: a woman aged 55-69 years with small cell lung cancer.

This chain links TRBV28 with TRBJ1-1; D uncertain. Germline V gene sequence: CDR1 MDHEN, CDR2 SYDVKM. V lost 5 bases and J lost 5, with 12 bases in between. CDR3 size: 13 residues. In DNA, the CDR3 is TGTGCCAGCAGTCCACGACGAAGGACTGAAGCTTTCTTT. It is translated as CASSPRRRTEAFF.

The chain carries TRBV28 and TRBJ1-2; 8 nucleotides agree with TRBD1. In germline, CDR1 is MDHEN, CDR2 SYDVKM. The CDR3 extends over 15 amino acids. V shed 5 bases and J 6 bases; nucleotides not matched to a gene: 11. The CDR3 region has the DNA TGTGCCAGCAGTACGACAACCAGGGGGCTGGATGGCTACACCTTC. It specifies CASSTTTRGLDGYTF.

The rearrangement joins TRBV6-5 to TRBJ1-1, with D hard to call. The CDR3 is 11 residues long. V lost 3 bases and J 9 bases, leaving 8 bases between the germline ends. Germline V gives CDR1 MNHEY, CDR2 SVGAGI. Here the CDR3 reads CASSYLTKAFF. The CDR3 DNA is TGTGCCAGCAGTTATTTAACTAAAGCTTTCTTT.

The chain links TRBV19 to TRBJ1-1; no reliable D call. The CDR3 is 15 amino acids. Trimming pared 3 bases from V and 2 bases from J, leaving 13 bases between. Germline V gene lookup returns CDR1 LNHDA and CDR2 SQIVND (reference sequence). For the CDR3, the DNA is TGTGCCAGTAGTATCCCACTACAGAGAAACACTGAAGCTTTCTTT. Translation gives CASSIPLQRNTEAFF.

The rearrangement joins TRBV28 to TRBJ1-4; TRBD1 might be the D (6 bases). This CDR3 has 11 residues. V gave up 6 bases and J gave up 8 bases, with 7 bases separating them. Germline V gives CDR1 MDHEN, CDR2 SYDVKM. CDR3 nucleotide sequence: TGTGCCAGCAGGAGGGGGGAAAAACTGTTTTTT. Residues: CASRRGEKLFF.

The DNA for the CDR3 is TGCGCCAGCAGCCAAGGAAAGGGGCCAGAGACCCAGTACTTC. Protein product: CASSQGKGPETQYF. The chain is built from TRBV4-1 and TRBJ2-5, with D possibly TRBD1 on 5 matching bases. CDR3 length: 14 amino acids. The germline V gene has CDR1 MGHRA and CDR2 YSYEKL. V was clipped by 1 base and J by 4 bases, with 10 bases between them.

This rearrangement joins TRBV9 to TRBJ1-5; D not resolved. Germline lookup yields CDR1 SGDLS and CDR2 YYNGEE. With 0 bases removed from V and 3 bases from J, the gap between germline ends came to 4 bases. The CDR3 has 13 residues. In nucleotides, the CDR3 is TGTGCCAGCAGCGTAGGGAACAATCAGCCCCAGCATTTT. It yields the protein CASSVGNNQPQHF.

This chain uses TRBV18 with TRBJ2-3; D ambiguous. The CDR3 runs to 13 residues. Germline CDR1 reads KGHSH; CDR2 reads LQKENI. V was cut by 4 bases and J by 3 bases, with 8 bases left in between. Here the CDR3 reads CASSLLLTDTQYF. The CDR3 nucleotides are TGTGCCAGCTCACTCCTGCTTACAGATACGCAGTATTTT.

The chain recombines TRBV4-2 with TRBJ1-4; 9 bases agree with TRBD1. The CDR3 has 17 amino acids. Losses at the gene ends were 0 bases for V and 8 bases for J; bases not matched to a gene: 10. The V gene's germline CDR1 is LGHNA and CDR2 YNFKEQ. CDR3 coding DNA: TGTGCCAGCAGCCAAGATGTACCGGACAGGGGTGGGGAAAAACTGTTTTTT. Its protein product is CASSQDVPDRGGEKLFF.

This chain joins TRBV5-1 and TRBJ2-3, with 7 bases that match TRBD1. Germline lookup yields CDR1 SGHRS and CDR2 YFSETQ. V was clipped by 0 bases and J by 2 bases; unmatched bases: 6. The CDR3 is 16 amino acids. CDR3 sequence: CASSLGRQGATDTQYF. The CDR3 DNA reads TGCGCCAGCAGCTTGGGGAGACAGGGAGCCACAGATACGCAGTATTTT. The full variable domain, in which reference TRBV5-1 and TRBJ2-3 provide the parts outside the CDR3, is KAGVTQTPRYLIKTRGQQVTLSCSPISGHRSVSWYQQTPGQGLQFLFEYFSETQRNKGNFPGRFSGRQFSNSRSEMNVSTLELGDSALYLCASSLGRQGATDTQYFGPGTRLTVL.

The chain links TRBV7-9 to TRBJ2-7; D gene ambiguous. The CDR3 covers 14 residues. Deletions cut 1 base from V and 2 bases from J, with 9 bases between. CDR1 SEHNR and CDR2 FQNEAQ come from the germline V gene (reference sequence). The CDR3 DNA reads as TGTGCCAGCAGCTTAGGGCAGGCTCCCTACGAGCAGTACTTC. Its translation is CASSLGQAPYEQYF.

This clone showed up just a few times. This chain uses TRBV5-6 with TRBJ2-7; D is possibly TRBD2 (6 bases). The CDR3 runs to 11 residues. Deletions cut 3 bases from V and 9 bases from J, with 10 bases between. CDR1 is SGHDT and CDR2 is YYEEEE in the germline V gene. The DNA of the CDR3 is TGTGCCAGCAGCTACGGGACTTTGCAGTACTTC. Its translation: CASSYGTLQYF.

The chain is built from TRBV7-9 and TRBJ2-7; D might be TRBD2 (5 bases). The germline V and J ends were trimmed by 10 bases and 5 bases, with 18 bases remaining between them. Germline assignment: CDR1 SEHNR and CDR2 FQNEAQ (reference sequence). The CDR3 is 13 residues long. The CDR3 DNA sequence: TGTGCCACCGGGGATCTACGAAGCAACGAGCAGTACTTC. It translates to CATGDLRSNEQYF.

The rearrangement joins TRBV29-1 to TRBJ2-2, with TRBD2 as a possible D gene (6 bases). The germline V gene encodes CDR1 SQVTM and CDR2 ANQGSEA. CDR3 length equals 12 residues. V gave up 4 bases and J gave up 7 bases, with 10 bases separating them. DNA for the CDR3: TGCAGCGTTGGACTAGTGGGCGGGGAGCTGTTTTTT. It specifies CSVGLVGGELFF.

The CDR3 DNA is TGTGCCAGCCGTAACAGGGGGGGCTATGGCTACACCTTC. Residues: CASRNRGGYGYTF. The rearrangement uses TRBV27 and TRBJ1-2; the match to TRBD1 covers 8 bases. After removal of 8 bases from V and 4 bases from J, the junction contained 6 bases not matched to a gene. Germline CDR1 MNHEY, CDR2 SMNVEV (reference sequence). The CDR3 extends over 13 amino acids.

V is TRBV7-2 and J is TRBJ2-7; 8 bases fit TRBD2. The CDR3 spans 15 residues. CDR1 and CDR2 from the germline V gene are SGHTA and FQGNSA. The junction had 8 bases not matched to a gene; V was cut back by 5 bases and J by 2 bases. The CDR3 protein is CASSQVSGGPYEQYF. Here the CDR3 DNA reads TGTGCCAGCAGCCAGGTTTCGGGAGGGCCCTACGAGCAGTACTTC.

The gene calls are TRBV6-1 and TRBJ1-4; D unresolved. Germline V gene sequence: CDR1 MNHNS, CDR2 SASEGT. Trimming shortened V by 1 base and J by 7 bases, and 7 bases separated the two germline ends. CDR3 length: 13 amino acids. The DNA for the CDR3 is TGTGCCAGCAGTGAAGAAGGGTTTGAAAAACTGTTTTTT. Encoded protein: CASSEEGFEKLFF.

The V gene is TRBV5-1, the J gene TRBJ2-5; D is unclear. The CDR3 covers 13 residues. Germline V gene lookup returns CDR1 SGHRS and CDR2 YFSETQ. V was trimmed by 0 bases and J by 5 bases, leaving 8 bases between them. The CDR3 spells CASSLVAGETQYF. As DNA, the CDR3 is TGCGCCAGCAGCTTGGTAGCCGGGGAGACCCAGTACTTC.

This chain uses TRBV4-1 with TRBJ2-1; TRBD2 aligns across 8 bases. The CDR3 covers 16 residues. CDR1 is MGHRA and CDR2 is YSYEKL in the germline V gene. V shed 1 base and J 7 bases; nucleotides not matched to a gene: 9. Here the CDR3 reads CASSQGWTGGENEQFF. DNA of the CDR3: TGCGCCAGCAGCCAAGGATGGACGGGAGGGGAGAATGAGCAGTTCTTC.

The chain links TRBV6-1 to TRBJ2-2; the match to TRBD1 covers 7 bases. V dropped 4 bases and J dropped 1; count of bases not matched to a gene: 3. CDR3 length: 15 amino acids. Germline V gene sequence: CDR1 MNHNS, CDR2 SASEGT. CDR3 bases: TGTGCCAGCAGTGGAAGGACAGGGAACACCGGGGAGCTGTTTTTT. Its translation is CASSGRTGNTGELFF.

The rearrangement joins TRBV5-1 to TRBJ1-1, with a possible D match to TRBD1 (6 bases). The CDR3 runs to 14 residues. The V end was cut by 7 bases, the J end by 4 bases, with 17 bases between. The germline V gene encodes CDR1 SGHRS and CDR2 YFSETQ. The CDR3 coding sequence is TGCGCCAGCGCGACGGGGGCGGAGGTCACTGAAGCTTTCTTT. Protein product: CASATGAEVTEAFF.

This CDR3 reads CASSQTRIYEQYF. The DNA of the CDR3 is TGCGCCAGCAGTCAGACTCGGATCTACGAGCAGTACTTC. The chain couples TRBV4-1 to TRBJ2-7; D gene ambiguous. V was shortened by 6 bases and J by 3 bases, with 12 bases between the two germline ends. CDR1 and CDR2 from the germline V gene are MGHRA and YSYEKL. The CDR3 covers 13 residues.

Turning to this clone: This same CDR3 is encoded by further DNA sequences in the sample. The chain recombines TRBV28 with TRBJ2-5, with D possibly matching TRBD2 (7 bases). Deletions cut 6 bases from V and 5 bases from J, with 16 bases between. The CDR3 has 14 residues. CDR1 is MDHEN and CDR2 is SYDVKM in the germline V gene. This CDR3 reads CASRGGGGPETQYF. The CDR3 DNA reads TGTGCCAGCAGGGGAGGGGGAGGTCCGGAGACCCAGTACTTC.

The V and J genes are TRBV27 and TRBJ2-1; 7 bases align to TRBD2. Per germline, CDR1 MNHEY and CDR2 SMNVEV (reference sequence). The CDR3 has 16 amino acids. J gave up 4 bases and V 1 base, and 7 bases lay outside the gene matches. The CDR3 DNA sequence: TGTGCCAGCAGTTTATTGCGGGAGCCTACTTACAATGAGCAGTTCTTC. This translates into CASSLLREPTYNEQFF.

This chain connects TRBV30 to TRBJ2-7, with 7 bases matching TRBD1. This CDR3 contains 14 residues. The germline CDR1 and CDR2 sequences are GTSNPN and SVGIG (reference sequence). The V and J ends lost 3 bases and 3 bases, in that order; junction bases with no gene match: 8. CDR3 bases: TGTGCCTGGAGACCGGGACAGCAGCACTACGAGCAGTACTTC. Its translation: CAWRPGQQHYEQYF.

The CDR3 loop reads CASKGDRRIFGNQPQHF. The CDR3 DNA is TGCGCCAGCAAAGGGGACCGGCGGATATTTGGCAATCAGCCCCAGCATTTT. The V call is TRBV4-1, the J call TRBJ1-5; tentative D call: TRBD1 (5 bases). This CDR3 has 17 amino acids. CDR1 is MGHRA and CDR2 is YSYEKL in the germline V gene. Deletions cut 7 bases from V and 2 bases from J, with 21 bases between.

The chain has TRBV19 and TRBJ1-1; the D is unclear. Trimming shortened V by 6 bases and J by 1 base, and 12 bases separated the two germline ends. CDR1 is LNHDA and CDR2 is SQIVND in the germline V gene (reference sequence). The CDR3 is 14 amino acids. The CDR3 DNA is TGTGCCAGTAGCCACCGAACAGCGAACACTGAAGCTTTCTTT. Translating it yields CASSHRTANTEAFF.

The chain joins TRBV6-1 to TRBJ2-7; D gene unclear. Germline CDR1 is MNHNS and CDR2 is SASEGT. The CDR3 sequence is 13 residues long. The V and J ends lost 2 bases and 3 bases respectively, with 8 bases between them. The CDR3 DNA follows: TGTGCCAGCAGTGAACGCGAAGTCTACGAGCAGTACTTC. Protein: CASSEREVYEQYF.

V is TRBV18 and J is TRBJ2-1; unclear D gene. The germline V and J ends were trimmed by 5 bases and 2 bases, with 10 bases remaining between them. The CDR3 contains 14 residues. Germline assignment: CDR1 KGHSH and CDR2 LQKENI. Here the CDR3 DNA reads TGTGCCAGCTCAGGGCAGGCGGCCTACAATGAGCAGTTCTTC. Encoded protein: CASSGQAAYNEQFF.